Below are 14 T cell receptor beta chains sequenced from a single sample in a study of cytomegalovirus exposure and HLA in healthy donors. Primers for the PCR totalled 60 Vbeta and 13 Jbeta. Libraries were prepared by immunoSEQ multiplex PCR; TCRdb keeps only in-frame clonotypes and omits some of them. The table shows under 200,000 clones, with 65% to 85% occurring only once. The sequencing sample was made of PBMCs. The receptors here all came from a male donor in good health and CMV-seropositive.

The chain has TRBV11-2 and TRBJ1-1; 9 positions match TRBD1. Germline CDR1 reads SGHAT; CDR2 reads FQNNGV. The CDR3 loop spans 15 amino acids. Trimming removed 7 bases from V and 5 bases from J; junction bases left unmatched: 11. The CDR3 nucleotides read TGTGCCAGCAACAAACAGGGGGCGCCGGGTACTGAAGCTTTCTTT. This translates into CASNKQGAPGTEAFF.

J is TRBJ1-2 and V is TRBV7-8; D remains ambiguous. Germline CDR1 SGHVS, CDR2 FQNEAQ. This CDR3 spans 15 amino acids. Trimming left V 5 bases short and J 4 bases short, with 17 bases between. DNA of the CDR3: TGTGCCAGCAGCCCCGGGCCGGGGATCCTCTATGGCTACACCTTC. Protein sequence: CASSPGPGILYGYTF.

This clone appeared once. The J gene is TRBJ1-5, the V gene TRBV15, with D perhaps TRBD1 (5 bases). V was pared by 3 bases and J by 1 base, with 7 bases between. This CDR3 is built from 14 residues. The germline gives CDR1 LNHNV, CDR2 YYDKDF (reference sequence). The CDR3 is CATSSRQSNQPQHF. In nucleotides, the CDR3 is TGTGCCACCAGCAGTCGACAGAGCAATCAGCCCCAGCATTTT.

CDR3 bases: TGTGCCAGCAGTCCCTCCGGCGGGGGGTCCTACGAGCAGTACTTC. Protein: CASSPSGGGSYEQYF. V usage is TRBV6-1 and J usage is TRBJ2-7, with TRBD2 matching over 8 bases. The germline V gene encodes CDR1 MNHNS and CDR2 SASEGT. CDR3 length: 15 amino acids. Trimming removed 5 bases from V and 1 base from J; junction bases left unmatched: 7.

The CDR3 DNA reads as TGCAGCATTCCGGGACATACCCCCCAACATGGCTACACCTTC. Residues: CSIPGHTPQHGYTF. V gene TRBV29-1 combines with J gene TRBJ1-2, with D possibly being TRBD1 (6 bases). Trimming cost V 8 bases and J 6 bases, with 22 bases left between them. Germline CDR1 SQVTM, CDR2 ANQGSEA. This CDR3 has 14 amino acids.

The chain is built from TRBV27 and TRBJ2-7; 9 positions agree with TRBD2. The CDR3 runs 15 residues. V lost 4 bases and J lost 1; bases outside the gene matches: 5. The germline gives CDR1 MNHEY, CDR2 SMNVEV (reference sequence). Here the CDR3 DNA reads TGTGCCAGCAGTTACGGGACTAGCAGTTCCTACGAGCAGTACTTC. This codes for CASSYGTSSSYEQYF.

The rearrangement uses TRBV15 and TRBJ1-2, with D hard to call. V was cut by 5 bases and J by 7 bases, with 14 bases left in between. The CDR3 totals 13 residues. Germline lookup yields CDR1 LNHNV and CDR2 YYDKDF (reference sequence). CDR3 coding DNA: TGTGCCACCAGCGAATCAGGACTTGGTGGCTACACCTTC. This sequence encodes CATSESGLGGYTF.

The rearrangement joins TRBV5-1 to TRBJ1-2; D uncertain. V was trimmed by 4 bases and J by 2 bases, leaving 18 bases between them. Germline V gene data show CDR1 as SGHRS and CDR2 as YFSETQ. The CDR3 is 16 amino acids. The CDR3 coding sequence is TGCGCCAGCAGCCCCACGGGAACCATGGCCAACTATGGCTACACCTTC. Its translation is CASSPTGTMANYGYTF.

The V call is TRBV7-2, the J call TRBJ1-1; TRBD1 matches 9 bases. Trimming at V came to 1 base and at J to 4 bases, leaving 1 base not matched to a gene. In germline, CDR1 is SGHTA, CDR2 FQGNSA. This CDR3 comprises 14 residues. CDR3 DNA: TGTGCCAGCAGCTTAGTACAGGGGGCCACTGAAGCTTTCTTT. Amino acids: CASSLVQGATEAFF. The whole variable domain, filled in from reference TRBV7-2 and TRBJ1-1, reads GAGVSQSPSNKVTEKGKDVELRCDPISGHTALYWYRQSLGQGLEFLIYFQGNSAPDKSGLPSDRFSAERTGGSVSTLTIQRTQQEDSAVYLCASSLVQGATEAFFGQGTRLTVV.

This clone has only one observation. The rearrangement links TRBV30 to TRBJ2-7, with D possibly TRBD2 on 5 matching bases. V lost 6 bases to trimming and J lost 5 bases, with 14 bases between them. Per the germline V gene, CDR1 is GTSNPN and CDR2 is SVGIG (reference sequence). The CDR3 consists of 12 residues. The CDR3 region is CACISGWDEQYF. CDR3 coding DNA: TGTGCCTGCATATCGGGGTGGGACGAGCAGTACTTC.

V and J are TRBV30 and TRBJ2-7; D perhaps matches TRBD1 (6 bases). Germline loops: CDR1 GTSNPN, CDR2 SVGIG (reference sequence). Trimming stripped 5 bases from V and 3 bases from J, with 14 bases between. The CDR3 runs to 13 residues. In DNA, the CDR3 is TGTGCCTGGGCCCGGGACACTTACTACGAGCAGTACTTC. Translated: CAWARDTYYEQYF.

The CDR3 DNA follows: TGTGCCAGCAGTCTCCGGGAGGGAGGTCAGCCCCAGCATTTT. Encoded protein: CASSLREGGQPQHF. This sequence joins TRBV6-5 and TRBJ1-5, with D uncertain. Germline V lookup: CDR1 MNHEY, CDR2 SVGAGI. Trimming pared 5 bases from V and 6 bases from J, leaving 14 bases between. This CDR3 spans 14 amino acids.

The chain is built from TRBV30 and TRBJ1-2; D not certain. Germline CDR1 GTSNPN, CDR2 SVGIG (reference sequence). The CDR3 contains 11 residues. The V and J ends lost 3 bases and 4 bases respectively, with 6 bases between them. CDR3 sequence (DNA): TGTGCCTGGAGGGGCTTCTATGGCTACACCTTC. Its protein is CAWRGFYGYTF. The whole variable domain, remainder taken from reference TRBV30 and TRBJ1-2, is SQTIHQWPATLVQPVGSPLSLECTVEGTSNPNLYWYRQAAGRGLQLLFYSVGIGQISSEVPQNLSASRPQDRQFILSSKKLLLSDSGFYLCAWRGFYGYTFGSGTRLTVV.

The chain has TRBV11-2 and TRBJ2-5; TRBD2 matches at 8 bases. The CDR3 is made up of 16 amino acids. V lost 5 bases, J lost 5 bases, and 13 bases stayed unmatched. CDR1 is SGHAT and CDR2 is FQNNGV in the germline V gene. CDR3 region: CASSQAVIAGRETQYF. In DNA, the CDR3 is TGTGCCAGCAGCCAGGCGGTGATAGCGGGAAGGGAGACCCAGTACTTC.